Presented here are 8 T cell receptor beta chains from one specimen sequenced in a study of T-cell reconstitution after alpha-beta-depleted transplantation in children. Unique molecular identifiers featured in how the TCRbeta library was prepared. MiXCR was run by TCRdb on the PCR reads, yielding one entry per CDR3 protein. The sample holds roughly 500,000 distinct CDR3 sequences; about 33% are singletons and the top ten take around 2.3%. This sample comprised PBMCs from the stem cell graft donor, obtained from the stem cell graft. The origin of the receptors is a human donor who donated a stem cell graft to a child with aplastic anemia.

This clonotype showed up just a few times. The chain has TRBV25-1 and TRBJ1-2, with TRBD1 matching over 9 bases. CDR3 length equals 14 residues. The trim removed 4 bases at V and 6 bases at J, leaving 6 bases unmatched. The germline gives CDR1 MGHDK, CDR2 SYGVNS. The CDR3 here is CASSAGQGLNGYTF. The CDR3 DNA follows: TGTGCCAGCAGTGCCGGACAGGGGCTTAATGGCTACACCTTC.

This clonotype has a handful of counts. The chain has TRBV7-9 and TRBJ1-5, with 8 bases identical to TRBD1. This CDR3 contains 15 residues. V trimming: 5 bases; J trimming: 6 bases; junction bases outside the gene matches: 9. Germline V gene data show CDR1 as SEHNR and CDR2 as FQNEAQ (reference sequence). This CDR3 reads CASSLGQGDRQPQHF. The CDR3 DNA is TGTGCCAGCAGCCTCGGACAGGGAGATCGTCAGCCCCAGCATTTT.

This clonotype was seen only a few times. The chain uses TRBV6-2 or TRBV6-3 and TRBJ2-1; D may be TRBD2 (7 bases). From germline, CDR1 is MNHEY and CDR2 SVGEGT. The CDR3 runs to 16 residues. The V end lost 3 bases, the J end lost 5 bases, and 17 bases lay between the germline ends. The CDR3 DNA follows: TGTGCCAGCAGTTATGTAGCGGGTAGGGGGAACAATGAGCAGTTCTTC. Its protein is CASSYVAGRGNNEQFF.

The V and J genes are TRBV28 and TRBJ1-1; D gene ambiguous. V was trimmed by 8 bases and J by 4 bases, leaving 20 bases between them. Looked up from germline, CDR1 is MDHEN and CDR2 is SYDVKM. There are 15 residues in the CDR3. CDR3 coding DNA: TGTGCCAGCTCAGTTTCGAGGGCGCGGGGCACTGAAGCTTTCTTT. Encoded protein: CASSVSRARGTEAFF.

This chain joins TRBV5-4 and TRBJ2-2; D call uncertain. This CDR3 region has 17 residues. V was trimmed by 4 bases and J by 0 bases, leaving 16 bases between them. Germline assignment: CDR1 SGHNT and CDR2 YYREEE (reference sequence). For the CDR3, the DNA is TGTGCCAGCAGCCATCCTCGGTCAACCTCGAACACCGGGGAGCTGTTTTTT. As protein: CASSHPRSTSNTGELFF.

This clonotype was picked up a small number of times. Here the CDR3 DNA reads TGTGCCAGCAACCGACCTGGCGGGAGCTCCTACAATGAGCAGTTCTTC. This sequence encodes CASNRPGGSSYNEQFF. This chain joins TRBV28 and TRBJ2-1, with TRBD2 identical over 7 bases. Germline V gene data show CDR1 as MDHEN and CDR2 as SYDVKM. The CDR3 spans 16 residues. After removal of 7 bases from V and 0 bases from J, the junction contained 9 bases not matched to a gene. Full variable domain (outside the CDR3, taken from reference TRBV28 and TRBJ2-1): DVKVTQSSRYLVKRTGEKVFLECVQDMDHENMFWYRQDPGLGLRLIYFSYDVKMKEKGDIPEGYSVSREKKERFSLILESASTNQTSMYLCASNRPGGSSYNEQFFGPGTRLTVL.

This chain uses TRBV11-2 with TRBJ2-1, with TRBD2 identical over 11 bases. V lost 1 base to trimming and J lost 5 bases; unmatched junction nucleotides: 16. The germline V gene has CDR1 SGHAT and CDR2 FQNNGV. This CDR3 contains 20 residues. The CDR3 sequence is CASSLGGLAGGSGPHNEQFF. The DNA for the CDR3 is TGTGCCAGCAGCTTAGGAGGGCTAGCGGGAGGTTCGGGACCTCACAATGAGCAGTTCTTC.

This clonotype was picked up a small number of times. The V gene is TRBV6-2 or TRBV6-3, the J gene TRBJ2-3; no clear D. The CDR3 runs 14 residues. V lost 2 bases to trimming and J lost 2 bases, with 8 bases between them. The germline V gene has CDR1 MNHEY and CDR2 SVGEGT. The chain's CDR3 is CASSYVLNTDTQYF. DNA for the CDR3: TGTGCCAGCAGTTACGTCCTAAACACAGATACGCAGTATTTT.